The 22 T cell receptor beta chains below all came from one sample that was sequenced in a study of T cells in Graves' hyperthyroidism and ophthalmopathy. Amplification of TCR beta CDR3 regions was performed using RNA transcripts as template. During a first-round RT-PCR of the TCR CDR3, the HTBI primer set was used. Each CDR3 protein gets one entry after TCRdb re-called the multiplex PCR reads with MiXCR. The repertoire holds hundreds of thousands of distinct CDR3 sequences, approximately 13% seen once, with about 37% in the top ten. The sequencing input was blood. The source of these receptors is a woman aged 40 to 50 with Graves' ophthalmopathy.

V and J are TRBV4-1 and TRBJ2-1; D unresolved. The CDR3 consists of 17 residues. The germline gives CDR1 MGHRA, CDR2 YSYEKL. The V end lost 2 bases, the J end lost 0 bases, and 14 bases lay between the germline ends. This chain's CDR3 is CASSQSGSASSYNEQFF. The DNA for the CDR3 is TGCGCCAGCAGCCAAAGTGGAAGCGCTAGCTCCTACAATGAGCAGTTCTTC.

This CDR3 is CAWSDLGAGGIQGGELFF. The DNA for the CDR3 is TGTGCCTGGAGTGATCTGGGGGCGGGAGGTATTCAGGGCGGGGAGCTGTTTTTT. The V call is TRBV30, the J call TRBJ2-2; TRBD2 matches 8 bases. This CDR3 region has 18 residues. Germline V gene sequence: CDR1 GTSNPN, CDR2 SVGIG (reference sequence). J lost 7 bases, V lost 1 base, and 17 bases had no gene match.

This clonotype was seen at least ten times. The J gene is TRBJ2-4, the V gene TRBV6-1, with 8 positions matching TRBD1. Per germline, CDR1 MNHNS and CDR2 SASEGT. This CDR3 comprises 16 residues. V lost 5 bases to trimming and J lost 7 bases; unmatched junction nucleotides: 13. This chain's CDR3 is CASSPLVTGVWNIQYF. The CDR3, as DNA: TGTGCCAGCAGTCCCCTAGTGACAGGGGTTTGGAACATTCAGTACTTC.

This clonotype was seen many times. The chain combines TRBV2 with TRBJ1-2; D possibly corresponds to TRBD1 (6 bases). Per the germline V gene, CDR1 is SNHLY and CDR2 is FYNNEI. Trimming removed 7 bases from V and 7 bases from J, with 16 bases in between. The CDR3 spans 13 residues. The CDR3 DNA is TGTGCCAGCATTTGGGGGGGCTCCAGTGGCTACACCTTC. This encodes CASIWGGSSGYTF.

This clonotype appeared a few times. This chain connects TRBV19 to TRBJ1-5; D is unclear. Trimming left V 0 bases short and J 1 base short, with 7 bases between. Germline V CDR1 and CDR2: LNHDA, SQIVND (reference sequence). This CDR3 is built from 15 residues. The CDR3 sequence is CASSIDGGSNQPQHF. DNA for the CDR3: TGTGCCAGTAGTATAGACGGCGGAAGCAATCAGCCCCAGCATTTT.

The V call is TRBV5-1, the J call TRBJ1-2; D not resolved. Between the trimmed V and J ends, which lost 1 base and 0 bases, there was a span of 4 bases. The germline gives CDR1 SGHRS, CDR2 YFSETQ. The CDR3 consists of 13 residues. DNA for the CDR3: TGCGCCAGCAGCTTGTTGCCTAACTATGGCTACACCTTC. It is translated as CASSLLPNYGYTF.

The table lists this clonotype with many counts. V gene TRBV11-3 combines with J gene TRBJ1-2; D remains unclear. The germline V gene has CDR1 SGHNT and CDR2 YENEEA. This CDR3 has 14 residues. V lost 5 bases and J 8 bases, leaving 18 bases between the germline ends. This CDR3 is CASSLWGETGGYTF. DNA for the CDR3: TGTGCCAGCAGCCTCTGGGGTGAAACCGGAGGCTACACCTTC.

This clonotype occurred many times. The J gene is TRBJ2-1, the V gene TRBV28; tentative D call: TRBD1 (7 bases). Germline CDR1 is MDHEN and CDR2 is SYDVKM. V was cut by 1 base and J by 12 bases, with 16 bases left in between. This CDR3 has 14 amino acids. CDR3 nucleotides: TGTGCCAGCAGTTTATTGGCAGGGGGGAATCGGCAGTTCTTC. The encoded protein is CASSLLAGGNRQFF. Combining the CDR3 with reference TRBV28 and TRBJ2-1 gives the whole variable domain DVKVTQSSRYLVKRTGEKVFLECVQDMDHENMFWYRQDPGLGLRLIYFSYDVKMKEKGDIPEGYSVSREKKERFSLILESASTNQTSMYLCASSLLAGGNRQFFGPGTRLTVL.

This chain connects TRBV19 to TRBJ1-2; TRBD1 is a possible D gene (6 bases). V dropped 8 bases and J dropped 2 bases, with 12 bases sitting between them. CDR1 and CDR2 from the germline V gene are LNHDA and SQIVND (reference sequence). The CDR3 extends over 13 amino acids. CDR3 sequence (DNA): TGTGCCAGTCAGGGGATAACCAACTATGGCTACACCTTC. Its protein is CASQGITNYGYTF.

This clonotype was recorded at least ten times. The chain employs TRBV10-3 and TRBJ1-5; D remains ambiguous. Germline V gene lookup returns CDR1 ENHRY and CDR2 SYGVKD. Trimming pared 0 bases from V and 3 bases from J, leaving 9 bases between. CDR3 length equals 15 residues. The CDR3 sequence is CAISESRGDNQPQHF. The CDR3, as DNA: TGTGCCATCAGTGAGTCGCGCGGGGACAATCAGCCCCAGCATTTT.

As to this clonotype: A much larger clone differs by one base, so this may be a read error. The chain couples TRBV24-1 to TRBJ2-2, with TRBD1 as a possible D gene (6 bases). Germline values: CDR1 KGHDR, CDR2 SFDVKD. The V end lost 5 bases, the J end lost 4 bases, and 16 bases lay between the germline ends. The CDR3 is 16 residues long. CDR3 DNA: TGTGCCACCAGTGGTCGACAGGTCTCGAGCACCGGGGAGCTGTTTTTT. This translates into CATSGRQVSSTGELFF.

The rearrangement joins TRBV18 to TRBJ2-1; 9 bases agree with TRBD2. Germline CDR1 KGHSH, CDR2 LQKENI. With V trimmed by 0 bases and J by 4 bases, 4 bases remained unmatched. This CDR3 is 16 amino acids long. This CDR3 reads CASSPPRAGGYNEQFF. CDR3 DNA sequence: TGTGCCAGCTCACCACCGCGAGCGGGAGGTTACAATGAGCAGTTCTTC.

This clonotype was seen ten or more times. The V gene is TRBV6-6, the J gene TRBJ2-1, with D unresolved. The CDR3 contains 15 residues. V lost 2 bases and J lost 3, with 11 bases in between. Germline values: CDR1 MNHNY, CDR2 SVGAGI (reference sequence). The CDR3 loop is CASSYMAPHYNEQFF. The CDR3 nucleotides are TGTGCCAGCAGTTACATGGCACCGCACTACAATGAGCAGTTCTTC.

Only one count was recorded for this clonotype. This clone may be a read error of a much larger clone one base away. The CDR3 spells CASSGGQGIWPKHF. The CDR3 DNA is TGTGCCAGCAGCGGGGGACAGGGAATTTGGCCCAAGCATTTT. The chain links TRBV5-8 to TRBJ1-5; TRBD1 matches 9 bases. The CDR3 spans 14 residues. CDR1 is SGHTS, CDR2 YDEGEE, per germline.

The chain is built from TRBV20-1 and TRBJ2-1; D possibly corresponds to TRBD2 (5 bases). Germline V CDR1 and CDR2: DFQATT, SNEGSKA (reference sequence). V lost 6 bases and J lost 2, with 11 bases in between. The CDR3 consists of 13 residues. The CDR3: CSAVSGTYNEQFF. CDR3 DNA: TGCAGTGCAGTAAGCGGTACCTACAATGAGCAGTTCTTC.

This clonotype was detected a few times. This chain joins TRBV20-1 and TRBJ1-1; D ambiguous. Trimming pared 2 bases from V and 1 base from J, leaving 5 bases between. The germline V gene encodes CDR1 DFQATT and CDR2 SNEGSKA (reference sequence). The CDR3 is 12 amino acids. In nucleotides, the CDR3 is TGCAGTGCTAGATCCACGAACACTGAAGCTTTCTTT. Its translation is CSARSTNTEAFF.

This clonotype was picked up a small number of times. The V call is TRBV24-1, the J call TRBJ2-1, with 11 positions matching TRBD1. The CDR3 totals 16 residues. V lost 3 bases, J lost 6 bases, and 6 bases stayed unmatched. The germline CDR1 and CDR2 sequences are KGHDR and SFDVKD. CDR3 amino acids: CATSDLPGQGGNEQFF. In DNA, the CDR3 is TGTGCCACCAGTGATCTTCCGGGACAGGGGGGCAATGAGCAGTTCTTC.

This clonotype was picked up many times. The V gene is TRBV6-1, the J gene TRBJ2-1; 10 nucleotides agree with TRBD1. This CDR3 is 16 amino acids long. V gave up 5 bases and J gave up 4 bases; unmatched junction bases: 8. Germline V lookup: CDR1 MNHNS, CDR2 SASEGT. The CDR3 spells CASSKDRGRTYNEQFF. The DNA for the CDR3 is TGTGCCAGCAGTAAAGACAGGGGGCGGACGTACAATGAGCAGTTCTTC.

In this sample, this clonotype turned up many times. The chain combines TRBV7-2 with TRBJ2-7, with D maybe TRBD1 (7 bases). V was clipped by 1 base and J by 4 bases, with 14 bases between them. The CDR3 is 15 residues long. Germline CDR1 reads SGHTA; CDR2 reads FQGNSA. The CDR3 sequence: CASSLVQGRMYEQYF. The CDR3 DNA reads TGTGCCAGCAGCTTAGTACAGGGGAGGATGTACGAGCAGTACTTC.

This clonotype was recorded many times. The CDR3 DNA reads as TGTGCCAGCAGTTTTCACTACGAGCAGTACTTC. This gives the protein CASSFHYEQYF. This chain links TRBV12-3 or TRBV12-4 with TRBJ2-7; D remains ambiguous. CDR3 length: 11 residues. Trimming pared 3 bases from V and 3 bases from J, leaving 3 bases between.

The V gene is TRBV10-3, the J gene TRBJ1-2; D remains ambiguous. The length of the CDR3 is 15 residues. V was trimmed by 3 bases and J by 1 base, leaving 12 bases between them. Looked up from germline, CDR1 is ENHRY and CDR2 is SYGVKD. CDR3 nucleotide sequence: TGTGCCATCAGTGAACCGGAACCGCTTAACTATGGCTACACCTTC. Translating it yields CAISEPEPLNYGYTF.

This clonotype was detected a few times. The genes are TRBV5-5 and TRBJ1-6, with TRBD1 matching 7 bases. Unmatched junction bases numbered 6, after V lost 4 bases and J lost 5 bases. This CDR3 is 15 amino acids long. Looked up from germline, CDR1 is SGHKS and CDR2 is YYEKEE (reference sequence). The CDR3 is CASSRIGTDNSPLHF. As DNA, the CDR3 is TGTGCCAGCAGCCGGATAGGGACAGATAATTCACCCCTCCACTTT.